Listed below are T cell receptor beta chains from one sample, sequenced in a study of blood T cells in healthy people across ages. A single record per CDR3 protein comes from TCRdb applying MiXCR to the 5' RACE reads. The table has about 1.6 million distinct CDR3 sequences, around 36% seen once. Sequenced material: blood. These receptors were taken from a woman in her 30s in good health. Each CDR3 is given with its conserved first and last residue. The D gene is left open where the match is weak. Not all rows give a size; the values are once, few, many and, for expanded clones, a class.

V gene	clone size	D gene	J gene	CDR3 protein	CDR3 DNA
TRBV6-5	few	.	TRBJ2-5	CASSSLTQETQYF	TGTGCCAGCAGTTCACTAACCCAAGAGACCCAGTACTTC
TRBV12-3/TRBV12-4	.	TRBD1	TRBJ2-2	CASRGNRGNTGELFF	TGTGCCAGCAGGGGCAACAGGGGTAACACCGGGGAGCTGTTTTTT
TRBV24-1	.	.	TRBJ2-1	CATSDFLDEQFF	TGTGCCACCAGTGATTTCTTGGATGAGCAGTTCTTC
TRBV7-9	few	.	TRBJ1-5	CASSLATTLQPQHF	TGTGCCAGCAGCTTAGCGACGACCCTTCAGCCCCAGCATTTT
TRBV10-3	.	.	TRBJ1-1	CAISSQGLNTEAFF	TGTGCCATCAGTAGTCAAGGGCTGAACACTGAAGCTTTCTTT
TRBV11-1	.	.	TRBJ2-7	CASSRDKAGGTYEQYF	TGTGCCAGCAGCCGCGATAAGGCTGGCGGGACCTACGAGCAGTACTTC
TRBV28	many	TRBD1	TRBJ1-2	CASSRRDRGFGYTF	TGTGCCAGCAGTCGCCGGGACAGGGGTTTTGGCTACACCTTC
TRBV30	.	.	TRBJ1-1	CAWSEGGEAFF	TGTGCCTGGAGCGAAGGGGGAGAAGCTTTCTTT
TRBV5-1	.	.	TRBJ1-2	CASSLGGAEGYTF	TGCGCCAGCAGCTTGGGAGGGGCCGAGGGCTACACCTTC
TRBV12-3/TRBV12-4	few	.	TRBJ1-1	CASSPPPGRTEAFF	TGTGCCAGCAGTCCCCCGCCGGGGCGGACTGAAGCTTTCTTT
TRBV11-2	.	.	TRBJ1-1	CASSLEPGLRTEAFF	TGTGCCAGCAGCTTAGAGCCGGGGCTAAGAACTGAAGCTTTCTTT
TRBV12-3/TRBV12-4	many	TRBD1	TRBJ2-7	CASSSPQLQGEYEQYF	TGTGCCAGCAGTTCACCACAGCTTCAGGGGGAGTACGAGCAGTACTTC
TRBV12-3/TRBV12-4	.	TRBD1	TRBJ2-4	CASTTPGQTIQYF	TGTGCCAGCACGACACCGGGACAGACAATTCAGTACTTC
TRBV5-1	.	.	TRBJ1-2	CASSLDDESNYGYTF	TGCGCCAGCAGCTTGGACGACGAATCTAACTATGGCTACACCTTC
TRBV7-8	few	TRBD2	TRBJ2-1	CASSFGLAGGGSYNEQFF	TGTGCCAGCAGCTTTGGGCTAGCGGGGGGTGGGTCCTACAATGAGCAGTTCTTC
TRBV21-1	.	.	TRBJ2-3	CASSNGGGNTDTQYF	TGTGCCAGCAGCAACGGGGGGGGCAACACAGATACGCAGTATTTT
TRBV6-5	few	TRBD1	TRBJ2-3	CASSPSVRDRVNTQYF	TGTGCCAGCAGCCCTTCCGTCCGGGACAGGGTTAATACGCAGTATTTT
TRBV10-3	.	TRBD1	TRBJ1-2	CAISEGQGAHGYTF	TGTGCCATCAGTGAGGGACAGGGGGCTCATGGCTACACCTTC
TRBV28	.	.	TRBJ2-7	CASSFTWGYEQYF	TGTGCCAGCAGTTTCACCTGGGGCTACGAGCAGTACTTC
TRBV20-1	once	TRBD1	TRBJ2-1	CSAPSDRGRRNEQFF	TGCAGTGCCCCCTCGGACAGGGGAAGGAGGAATGAGCAGTTCTTC
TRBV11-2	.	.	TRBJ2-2	CASRPRTDAGELFF	TGTGCCAGCAGACCCCGGACAGATGCCGGGGAGCTGTTTTTT
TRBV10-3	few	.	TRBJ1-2	CAISEVGTGYGGYTF	TGTGCCATCAGTGAAGTCGGGACTGGGTATGGGGGCTACACCTTC
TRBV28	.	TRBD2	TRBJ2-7	CATQTSPTYEQYF	TGTGCCACCCAGACTAGCCCCACCTACGAGCAGTACTTC
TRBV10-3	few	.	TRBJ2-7	CAISGSEVAEQYF	TGTGCCATCAGTGGGTCAGAAGTGGCCGAGCAGTACTTC
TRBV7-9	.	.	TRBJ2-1	CASGDYEQFF	TGTGCCAGCGGGGATTATGAGCAGTTCTTC
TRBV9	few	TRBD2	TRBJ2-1	CASSVGPSGPDNEQFF	TGTGCCAGCAGCGTAGGCCCTAGCGGTCCGGACAATGAGCAGTTCTTC
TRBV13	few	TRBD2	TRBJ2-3	CASSWGLEITDTQYF	TGTGCCAGCAGCTGGGGACTAGAGATCACAGATACGCAGTATTTT
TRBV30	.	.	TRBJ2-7	CAWTPIEADKQYF	TGTGCCTGGACCCCCATTGAGGCAGACAAGCAGTACTTC
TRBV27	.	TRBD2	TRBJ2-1	CASSSGAGVVYNEQFF	TGTGCCAGCAGTTCAGGAGCGGGAGTCGTCTACAATGAGCAGTTCTTC
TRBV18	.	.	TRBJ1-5	CASSWDPPGQSSNQPQHF	TGTGCCAGCTCATGGGACCCTCCGGGACAATCTAGCAATCAGCCCCAGCATTTT
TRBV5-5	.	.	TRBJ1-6	CASSLRRIDNSPLHF	TGTGCCAGCAGCCTCCGCCGAATAGATAATTCACCCCTCCACTTT
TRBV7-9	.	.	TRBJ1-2	CASSLGSQGGYGYTF	TGTGCCAGCAGCTTAGGTTCCCAGGGCGGCTATGGCTACACCTTC
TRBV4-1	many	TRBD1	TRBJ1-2	CASSQDWGQGYISYGYTF	TGCGCCAGCAGCCAAGATTGGGGACAGGGGTATATTAGCTATGGCTACACCTTC
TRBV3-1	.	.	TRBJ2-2	CASSQGTLRELFF	TGTGCCAGCAGCCAAGGGACCCTCCGGGAGCTGTTTTTT
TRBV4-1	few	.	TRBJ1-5	CASSQELGVHNQPQHF	TGCGCCAGCAGCCAAGAATTAGGGGTCCACAATCAGCCCCAGCATTTT
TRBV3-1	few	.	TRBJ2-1	CASSQYRSQGAFAHEQFF	TGTGCCAGCAGCCAATACCGGTCCCAGGGCGCCTTCGCGCATGAGCAGTTCTTC
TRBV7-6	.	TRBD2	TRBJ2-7	CASSASSGREVYEQYF	TGTGCCAGCAGCGCCTCTAGCGGGAGGGAGGTGTACGAGCAGTACTTC
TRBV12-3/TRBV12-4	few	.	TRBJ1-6	CASRIRENSPLHF	TGTGCCAGCAGGATCCGAGAGAATTCACCCCTCCACTTT
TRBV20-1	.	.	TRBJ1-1	CSARHGELNTEAFF	TGCAGTGCTAGACACGGAGAACTCAACACTGAAGCTTTCTTT
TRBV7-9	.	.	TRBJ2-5	CASSPGGTFHEQYF	TGTGCCAGCAGCCCTGGGGGAACTTTCCATGAGCAGTACTTC
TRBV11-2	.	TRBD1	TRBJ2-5	CASSLSRTGGFGEETQYF	TGTGCCAGCAGCTTAAGTAGGACAGGGGGCTTCGGGGAAGAGACCCAGTACTTC
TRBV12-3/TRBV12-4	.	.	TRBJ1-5	CASSLVGGPNQPQHF	TGTGCCAGCAGTTTAGTAGGGGGGCCTAATCAGCCCCAGCATTTT
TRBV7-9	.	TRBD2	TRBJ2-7	CASSLEWGGSSYEQYF	TGTGCCAGCAGCTTAGAGTGGGGCGGGAGTAGCTACGAGCAGTACTTC
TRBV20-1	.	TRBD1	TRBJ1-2	CSAQILGQGTSKAYGYTF	TGCAGTGCCCAGATCCTGGGACAGGGGACCTCCAAGGCCTATGGCTACACCTTC
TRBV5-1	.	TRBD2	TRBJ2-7	CASSPRLAGQTYEQYF	TGCGCCAGCAGCCCCAGACTAGCGGGACAGACCTACGAGCAGTACTTC
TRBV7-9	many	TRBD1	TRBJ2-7	CASSQQGPYEQYF	TGCGCCAGCAGCCAACAGGGGCCCTACGAGCAGTACTTC
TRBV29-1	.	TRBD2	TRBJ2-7	CSVNRGWGGREQYF	TGCAGCGTCAATCGAGGTTGGGGGGGGAGGGAGCAGTACTTC
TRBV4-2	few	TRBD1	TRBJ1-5	CASSQDRTGDQPQHF	TGTGCCAGCAGCCAGGATCGGACAGGTGATCAGCCCCAGCATTTT
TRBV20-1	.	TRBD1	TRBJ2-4	CSASETGLRNIQYF	TGCAGTGCTAGCGAGACAGGGTTACGGAACATTCAGTACTTC
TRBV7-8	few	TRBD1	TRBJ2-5	CASRVQGTETQYF	TGTGCCAGCAGGGTACAGGGGACCGAGACCCAGTACTTC